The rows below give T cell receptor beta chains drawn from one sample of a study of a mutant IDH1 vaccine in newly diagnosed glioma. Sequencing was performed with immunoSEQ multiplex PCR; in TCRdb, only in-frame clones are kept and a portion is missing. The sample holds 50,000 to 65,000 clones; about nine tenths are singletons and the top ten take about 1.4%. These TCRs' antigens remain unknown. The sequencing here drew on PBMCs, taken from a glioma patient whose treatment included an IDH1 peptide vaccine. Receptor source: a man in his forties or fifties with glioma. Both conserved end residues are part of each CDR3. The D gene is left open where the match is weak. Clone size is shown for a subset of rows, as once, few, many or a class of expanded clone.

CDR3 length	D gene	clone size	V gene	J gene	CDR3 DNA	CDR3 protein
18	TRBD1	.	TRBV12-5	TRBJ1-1	TGTGCTAGTGGTTTGGGGGCCTTGGGACAGGGGCGGAACACTGAAGCTTTCTTT	CASGLGALGQGRNTEAFF
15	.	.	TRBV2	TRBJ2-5	TGTGCCAGCAGTGAGGTGGGGCAGGGAGCTCCCGCACAGTACTTC	CASSEVGQGAPAQYF
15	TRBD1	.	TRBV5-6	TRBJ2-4	TGTGCCAGCAGCCCGCGACCGGGACAGGGAAACATTCAGTACTTC	CASSPRPGQGNIQYF
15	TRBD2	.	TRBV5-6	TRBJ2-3	TGTGCCAGCAGCCTCAATAGCGGGAGGACAGATACGCAGTATTTT	CASSLNSGRTDTQYF
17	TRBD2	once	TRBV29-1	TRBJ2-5	TGCAGCGTTGAAGATGCGGGACCGGGACTAGCTATGGAGACCCAGTACTTC	CSVEDAGPGLAMETQYF
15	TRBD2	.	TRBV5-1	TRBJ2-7	TGCGCCAGCAGCTATCCGGGACTAGCGGGTTCCGAGCAGTACTTC	CASSYPGLAGSEQYF
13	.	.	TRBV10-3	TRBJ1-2	TGTGCCATCAGTTTAGACAGTAACTATGGCTACACCTTC	CAISLDSNYGYTF
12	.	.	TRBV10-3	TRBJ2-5	TGTGCCATCAGTGAGTTCAAAGAGACCCAGTACTTC	CAISEFKETQYF
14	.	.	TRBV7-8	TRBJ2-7	TGTGCCAGCAGCTTAAGCGGAGACACCTACGAGCAGTACTTC	CASSLSGDTYEQYF
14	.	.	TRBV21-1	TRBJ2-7	TGTGCCCCCCAGGGGCGGGAGGGCCCCTACGAGCAGTACTTC	CAPQGREGPYEQYF
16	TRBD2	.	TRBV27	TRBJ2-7	TGTGCCAGCAGTTCCCGGACTAGCGGAGGAACCTACGAGCAGTACTTC	CASSSRTSGGTYEQYF
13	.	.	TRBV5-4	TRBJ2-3	TGTGCCAGCAGCTTGCCGGTCCCAGATACGCAGTATTTT	CASSLPVPDTQYF
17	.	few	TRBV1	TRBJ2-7	TGCACCAGCAGCCAAGAATCCCAGGATCTTAGCTCCTACGAGCAGTACTTC	CTSSQESQDLSSYEQYF
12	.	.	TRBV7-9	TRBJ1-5	TGTGCCAGCAGCTTAAACTCTCAGCCCCAGCATTTT	CASSLNSQPQHF
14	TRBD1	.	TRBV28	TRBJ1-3	TGTGCCAGCAGTCGGGACAGCTCTGGAAACACCATATATTTT	CASSRDSSGNTIYF
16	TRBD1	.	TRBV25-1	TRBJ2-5	TGTGCCAGCAGTGAATTACAGGACAGGGGACGCGAGACCCAGTACTTC	CASSELQDRGRETQYF
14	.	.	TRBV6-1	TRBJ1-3	TGTGCCAGCAGTGAAGCCACAGTAGGAAACACCATATATTTT	CASSEATVGNTIYF
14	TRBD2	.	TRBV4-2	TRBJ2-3	TGTGCCAGCAGCCCCCTAGCGGGAACGGATACGCAGTATTTT	CASSPLAGTDTQYF
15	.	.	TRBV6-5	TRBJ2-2	TGTGCCAGCAGTTACGGGGGCCCGAACACCGGGGAGCTGTTTTTT	CASSYGGPNTGELFF
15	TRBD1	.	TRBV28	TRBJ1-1	TGTGCCAGCCAAGGGCGTGGGACAGGGGATGCTGAAGCTTTCTTT	CASQGRGTGDAEAFF
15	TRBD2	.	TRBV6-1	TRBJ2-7	TGTGCCAGCAGTGAAGTCGCTAGCGGGAGTTACGAGCAGTACTTC	CASSEVASGSYEQYF
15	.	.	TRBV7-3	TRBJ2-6	TGTGCCAGCAGCTTAACCTTCTCTGGGGCCAACGTCCTGACTTTC	CASSLTFSGANVLTF
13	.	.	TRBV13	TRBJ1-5	TGTGCCAGCAGCTTAGGAAGTAGTCAGCCCCAGCATTTT	CASSLGSSQPQHF
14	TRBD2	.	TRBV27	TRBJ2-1	TGTGCCAGTCGAGCGGGAGTAAGCTACAATGAGCAGTTCTTC	CASRAGVSYNEQFF
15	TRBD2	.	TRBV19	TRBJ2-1	TGTGCCAGTAGTATTCCCGGACTAGCTGGCTATGAGCAGTTCTTC	CASSIPGLAGYEQFF
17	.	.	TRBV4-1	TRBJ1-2	TGCGCCAGCAGCCCGCGGGCAAATAGCGGTACTAACTATGGCTACACCTTC	CASSPRANSGTNYGYTF
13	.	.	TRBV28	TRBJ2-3	TGTGCCTCCGAGGCGGTTTCGGCAGATACGCAGTATTTT	CASEAVSADTQYF
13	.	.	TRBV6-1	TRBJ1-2	TGTGCCAGCATTCACGCTAAAAACTATGGCTACACCTTC	CASIHAKNYGYTF
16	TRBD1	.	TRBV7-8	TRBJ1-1	TGTGCCAGCAACCTAGGCGGGACAGGGGTAATCTCTGAAGCTTTCTTT	CASNLGGTGVISEAFF
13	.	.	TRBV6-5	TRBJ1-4	TGTGCCAGCAGTCATAAGACAGCCACGGAACTGTTTTTT	CASSHKTATELFF
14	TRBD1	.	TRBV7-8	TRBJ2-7	TGTGCCAGCACCATCGACAGGGGGCCTTACGAGCAGTACTTC	CASTIDRGPYEQYF
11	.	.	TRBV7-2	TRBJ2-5	TGTGCCAGCAGCTTTCGGGAGACCCAGTACTTC	CASSFRETQYF
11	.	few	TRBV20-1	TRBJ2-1	TGCAGTGCTCGACCGTACCGTGAGCAGTTCTTC	CSARPYREQFF
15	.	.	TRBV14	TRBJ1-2	TGTGCCAGCAGCCAAGACTGGGGACCGGTTCAGGGCTACACCTTC	CASSQDWGPVQGYTF
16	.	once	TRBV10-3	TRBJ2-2	TGTGCCATCAGGGAGAACAGTTTCTCGAACACCGGGGAGCTGTTTTTT	CAIRENSFSNTGELFF
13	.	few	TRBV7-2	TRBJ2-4	TGTGCCAGCAGCCCTAGCGAATTAAACATTCAGTACTTC	CASSPSELNIQYF
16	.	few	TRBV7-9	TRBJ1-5	TGTGCCAGCAGCTTAGAGTTAGGCAGGGTAGGTCAGCCCCAGCATTTT	CASSLELGRVGQPQHF
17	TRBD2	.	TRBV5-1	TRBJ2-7	TGCGCCAGCAGCTTGTATTTGGGAGCGGGGACCTCCTACGAGCAGTACTTC	CASSLYLGAGTSYEQYF
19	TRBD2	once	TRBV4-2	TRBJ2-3	TGTGCCAGCAGCCCCCGTCAAGCGGGGTTTCAGGATGAGGCAGATACGCAGTATTTT	CASSPRQAGFQDEADTQYF
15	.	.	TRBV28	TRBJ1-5	TGTGCCAGCAGTCGGGCCGGCGGTAGCAATCAGCCCCAGCATTTT	CASSRAGGSNQPQHF
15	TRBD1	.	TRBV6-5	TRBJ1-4	TGTGCCAGCAGGCCCGGACAGGGGGCTAATGAAAAACTGTTTTTT	CASRPGQGANEKLFF
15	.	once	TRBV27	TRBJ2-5	TGTGCCAGCAGTTTCCGCGGAACCCCAAGAGAGACCCAGTACTTC	CASSFRGTPRETQYF
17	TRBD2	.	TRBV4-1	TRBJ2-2	TGCGCCAGCAGCCAACCTTCGGGACTAGCGGACACCGGGGAGCTGTTTTTT	CASSQPSGLADTGELFF
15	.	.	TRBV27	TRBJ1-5	TGTGCCAGCAGCAAAGACCCGGGACACGGGCAGTCCCAGCATTTT	CASSKDPGHGQSQHF
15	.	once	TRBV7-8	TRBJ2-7	TGTGCCAGCAGCTCCCAGGGAGGCCTCTCCTACGAGCAGTACTTC	CASSSQGGLSYEQYF